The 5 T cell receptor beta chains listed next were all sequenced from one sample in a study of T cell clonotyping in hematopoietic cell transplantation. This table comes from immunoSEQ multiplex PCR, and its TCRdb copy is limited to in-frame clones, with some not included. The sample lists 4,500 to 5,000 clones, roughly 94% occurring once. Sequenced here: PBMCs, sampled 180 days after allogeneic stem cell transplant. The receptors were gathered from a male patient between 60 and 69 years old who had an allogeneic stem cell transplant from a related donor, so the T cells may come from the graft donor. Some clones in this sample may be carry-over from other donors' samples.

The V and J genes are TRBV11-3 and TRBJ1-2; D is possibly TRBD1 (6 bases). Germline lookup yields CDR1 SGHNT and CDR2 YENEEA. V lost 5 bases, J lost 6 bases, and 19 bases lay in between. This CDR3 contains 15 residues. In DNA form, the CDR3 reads TGTGCCAGCAGCCCCCGACAGGTTCCAGAGGATGGCTACACCTTC. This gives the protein CASSPRQVPEDGYTF.

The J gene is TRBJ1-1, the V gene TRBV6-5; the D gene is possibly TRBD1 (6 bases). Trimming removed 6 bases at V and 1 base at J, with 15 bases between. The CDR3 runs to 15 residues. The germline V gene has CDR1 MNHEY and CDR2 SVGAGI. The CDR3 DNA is TGTGCCAGCAGGCGGGGGGGGGCGAGGAACACTGAAGCTTTCTTT. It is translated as CASRRGGARNTEAFF.

The chain's CDR3 is CASSEVGGIYGYTF. The CDR3 coding sequence is TGTGCCAGCAGTGAAGTTGGGGGCATCTATGGCTACACCTTC. The V gene is TRBV2, the J gene TRBJ1-2; D perhaps matches TRBD1 (6 bases). This CDR3 has 14 residues. The V gene lost 1 base and the J gene lost 4 bases, with 10 bases spanning the gap. Germline CDR1 and CDR2: SNHLY and FYNNEI.

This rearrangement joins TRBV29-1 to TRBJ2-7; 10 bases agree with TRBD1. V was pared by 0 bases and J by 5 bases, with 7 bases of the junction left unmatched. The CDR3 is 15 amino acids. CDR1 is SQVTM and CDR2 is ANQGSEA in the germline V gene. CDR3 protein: CSVEDPGQGIHEQYF. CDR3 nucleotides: TGCAGCGTTGAAGATCCGGGACAGGGGATCCACGAGCAGTACTTC.

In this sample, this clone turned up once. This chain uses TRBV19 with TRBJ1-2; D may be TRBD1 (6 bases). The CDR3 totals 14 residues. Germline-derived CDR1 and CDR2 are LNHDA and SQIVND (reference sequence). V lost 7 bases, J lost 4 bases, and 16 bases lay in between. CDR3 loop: CASNPGAVFYGYTF. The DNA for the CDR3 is TGTGCCAGTAACCCAGGGGCGGTCTTCTATGGCTACACCTTC.